The source of this TCR beta chain is a study of OX40 agonist ivuxolimab in advanced cancers. Overall study context: Recorded diagnoses for dose-escalation patients were hepatocellular carcinoma, melanoma, renal cell or head and neck cancer. Prior checkpoint blockade (anti-PD-1, anti-PD-L1 or anti-CTLA-4) was permitted; around 40% had it. Study results and caveats: Low clonal expansion, among the lowest seen, marked partial responders at 0.1-3.0 mg/kg. In CD8+ T cells, expanded clones were on average more numerous than in CD4+.

This CDR3 comprises 17 residues. CDR1 and CDR2 from the germline V gene are SGHTA and FQGNSA. V was shortened by 5 bases and J by 3 bases, with 20 bases between the two germline ends. Sequencing used immunoSEQ multiplex PCR; TCRdb keeps in-frame clones, though not all of them. The table includes approximately 60,000 clones, over 90% detected once. For this clone: No antigen is known for it.

This sequence joins TRBV7-2 and TRBJ2-1, with D possibly matching TRBD2 (6 bases). The sample was CD4+ or CD8+ T cells sorted from blood, taken in a trial of the OX40 agonist ivuxolimab. The receptor was derived from an adult with an advanced solid tumor such as melanoma, head and neck, liver or kidney cancer. In nucleotides, the CDR3 is TGTGCCAGCAGCCCACAGCATAGCGGCCCTAACTACAATGAGCAGTTCTTC. As protein: CASSPQHSGPNYNEQFF.